The subject of this entry is one T cell receptor beta chain. There are 14 residues in the CDR3. Per germline, CDR1 MGHDK and CDR2 SYGVNS. V was shortened by 3 bases and J by 8 bases, with 16 bases between the two germline ends. The method was immunoSEQ multiplex PCR; TCRdb's version includes in-frame clones alone and lacks a portion of them. The sample has around 46,000 clones; roughly 80% are singletons. The time point was: baseline pretreatment blood. Regarding treatment: 15 Gy SBRT to primary tumor, nephrectomy 4 weeks later. The sample originates from a study of radiation and T cells in renal cell carcinoma.

The chain uses TRBV25-1 and TRBJ1-2; D may be TRBD1 (5 bases). The sequence was collected from a woman aged 70-85 years with renal cell carcinoma. The source was blood, collected from a patient whose treatment included radiotherapy and nephrectomy. Here the CDR3 reads CASSDNIGAGGYTF. CDR3 DNA sequence: TGTGCCAGCAGTGATAATATCGGGGCCGGCGGCTACACCTTC.